This T cell receptor beta chain was obtained from a study of fetal regulatory T cell absence and autoimmunity. The study's findings and limits: Some top pancreas TCR clones were over 80-fold enriched versus cord blood.

Sequencing used immunoSEQ multiplex PCR; TCRdb keeps in-frame clones, though not all of them. In the table there are tens of thousands of clones, about four fifths of which are singletons. Comment on this clone: The target antigen is unknown.

CDR1 is WNHNN and CDR2 is SYGVQD in the germline V gene (reference sequence). Trimming took 3 bases from V and 8 from J, leaving 4 bases between them. The CDR3 has 10 amino acids. The material sequenced was cord blood. V is TRBV10-1 and J is TRBJ1-2; D is undetermined. The sequence came from a newborn boy with IPEX syndrome. The CDR3 protein is CASSEGGYTF. DNA of the CDR3: TGCGCCAGCAGTGAAGGGGGCTACACCTTC.